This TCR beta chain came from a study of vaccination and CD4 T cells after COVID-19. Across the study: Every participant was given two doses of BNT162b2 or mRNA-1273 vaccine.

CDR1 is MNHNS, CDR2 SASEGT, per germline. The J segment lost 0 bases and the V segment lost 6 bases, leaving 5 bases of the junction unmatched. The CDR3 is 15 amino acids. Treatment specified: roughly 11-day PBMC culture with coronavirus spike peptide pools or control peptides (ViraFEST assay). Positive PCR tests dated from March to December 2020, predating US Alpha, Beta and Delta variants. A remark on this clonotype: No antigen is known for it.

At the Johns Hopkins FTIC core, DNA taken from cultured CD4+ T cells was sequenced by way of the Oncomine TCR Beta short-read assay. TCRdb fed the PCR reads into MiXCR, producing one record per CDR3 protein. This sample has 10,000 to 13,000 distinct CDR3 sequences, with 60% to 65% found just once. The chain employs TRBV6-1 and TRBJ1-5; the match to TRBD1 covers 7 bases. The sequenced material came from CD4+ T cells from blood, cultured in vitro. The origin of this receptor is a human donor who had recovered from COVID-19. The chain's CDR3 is CASSLTGVSNQPQHF. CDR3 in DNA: TGTGCCAGCAGCCTTACAGGGGTTAGCAATCAGCCCCAGCATTTT.